This TCR beta chain was retrieved from a study of blood T cells in healthy people across ages. Study results and caveats: Naive CD4+ cell counts and diversity both ran higher in long-lived than in aged donors.

For the second PCR, which ran for roughly 7 to 11 cycles, a sample-barcoded 5' primer and a J-beta primer mix were used. From the 5' RACE reads, TCRdb called clonotypes with MiXCR, one entry per CDR3 protein. This sample has about 1,500,000 distinct CDR3 sequences, with roughly 40% found just once. Notes on this clonotype: Its specificity is not known.

Germline V gives CDR1 SQVTM, CDR2 ANQGSEA. There are 12 residues in the CDR3. The V end was cut by 5 bases, the J end by 5 bases, with 12 bases between. PBMCs were isolated at a quantity of at least 6.5 million per sample. The origin of this receptor is a woman aged 18-35 years in good health. Sequencing was carried out using blood. The genes are TRBV29-1 and TRBJ1-2; a weak D match, TRBD1 (5 bases). The CDR3: CSVFDSGYGYTF. CDR3 in DNA: TGCAGCGTTTTCGACAGCGGGTATGGCTACACCTTC.